This entry features one T cell receptor (beta chain) sequence. Its cognate antigen has yet to be identified. No much larger clonotype is one base removed from it; base qualities were not supplied. Receptor libraries were prepared by the immunoSEQ multiplex PCR assay. For the multiplex PCR, a mixture combining 60 forward primers for TCR Vbeta segments and 13 reverse primers for TCR Jbeta segments was used. The CDR3 region of rearranged TCR beta genes was amplified from genomic DNA with a multiplex PCR assay. On the Illumina HiSeq System, the amplified TCR beta libraries were sequenced as 87-base-pair reads. The paper's processing steps were these. A later analysis tallied 80 million to 95 million unique TCR beta chains across the 640 or so repertoires, and some 12 million of those chains were shared by two or more donors. Raw reads were error-corrected and collapsed into unique sequences by a nearest-neighbor algorithm in which closely related sequences were merged to remove PCR and sequencing errors. To assign V, D and J gene segments, CDR3 sequences were aligned to IMGT reference sequences. For a sequence to be retained, a match of at least six nucleotides was required to both a V gene segment and a J gene segment. Rearrangements were called productive when the CDR3 lacked stop codons and stayed in frame with V and J; all others were non-productive. Following IMGT convention, CDR3 was defined as the stretch from the second conserved V-encoded cysteine up to the conserved J-encoded phenylalanine. The earlier analysis of about 590 of the donors excluded sequences that lacked an unambiguous match to a single V gene segment. In an earlier analysis of roughly 600 of the donors, a V segment was called functional when productive rearrangements were above 56.7%, and segregating when the standard deviation between donors exceeded 5%. A statistical classification framework was built to diagnose cytomegalovirus status from the catalog of TCR beta chain sequences. A later analysis assigned V and J genes by comparing TCR nucleotide sequences with IMGT/GENE-DB human TR gene sequences. The TCRdist pipeline was used in a later analysis to assign CDR3 sequences and most-parsimonious VDJ recombination scenarios. A later analysis defined each TCR beta chain by its CDR3 amino acid sequence plus V-gene family, and excluded reads lacking a unique V-gene family. As a way to deal with suspected cross-contamination and a sequencing artifact, a later analysis dropped under 600 nucleotide sequences that were highly shared and had low generation probability. In a later analysis, a clonal expansion index for each public chain was calculated from normalized within-repertoire ranks of inferred template counts. A later analysis computed generation probabilities with a VDJ recombination model fitted to out-of-frame rearrangements, and checked the results against IGoR. In a later analysis, TCR-TCR, TCR-HLA and TCR-CMV co-occurrence was scored with hypergeometric tests, and a repertoire-size bias correction was applied to TCR pairs. In a later analysis, false discovery rates were estimated by permuting HLA or CMV assignments 20 times. In a later analysis, co-occurring TCRs were grouped using DBSCAN, with TCRdist sequence similarity added in when clustering inside HLA-allele-positive subsets. Repertoires with fewer than 30,000 or more than 120,000 public chains, plus five repertoires with anomalous nucleotide sharing, were excluded from co-occurrence clustering. TCRdb retrieved this table from immuneACCESS and kept in-frame rearrangements only. Not all clones are present; in checked studies, unresolved V genes account for under half, and no reason is known for the remainder. The DNA was the basis for D and trimming; V, J and clone size are from that table. In this sample the table shows some 97,000 clones, roughly 83% of which occur a single time. The ten most abundant clones make up more than 3.5% of the sample.

The data belong to a study of cytomegalovirus exposure and HLA in healthy donors (dated by TCRdb to 2015 to 2018). A note on the overall study: In an earlier analysis of about 560 of the donors, 276 Gb of sequence data and approximately 100 million unique TCR beta sequences from about 179 million T cells were reported. Among roughly 370 genotyped donors of the cohort, an average of about 240,000 unique TCR beta nucleotide sequences were sequenced per donor, roughly 18% of them non-productive. An earlier analysis of more than 450 of the donors used high-throughput TCR beta sequencing to judge whether each TCR beta V gene segment behaved as functional or pseudogenic. In a later analysis, previously published TCR beta repertoires from several hundred donors were re-analyzed and high-resolution HLA genotyping was added so that TCR occurrence patterns could be studied. The genetic ancestry cluster associated with self-reported Caucasian donors included about four fifths of the roughly 390 genotyped donors. Using immunosequencing, the study profiled T cell repertoires from 500 to 800 subjects and related those repertoires to cytomegalovirus serostatus. The later analysis used no new phenotypic data to find candidate immune exposures, relying instead on TCR beta sequences and their occurrence across donors. A later genetic analysis used genome-wide SNP genotypes for about three fifths of the roughly 700 donors, treating that subset as a discovery cohort. Donor age, sex, ethnicity and CMV serostatus were compiled alongside the repertoire data. The study aimed to test whether signatures of past pathogen exposure could be identified by cataloging public T cell receptors. HLA typing covered class I and class II loci at four-digit resolution. Typing coverage differed by locus: A, B, C, DRB1 and DQB1 were typed in about 629-640 donors, DQA1 in 500 to 550, DPA1 in some 610, and DPB1 in just under 480. Because of strong linkage in the cohort, roughly five DR-DQ haplotypes were treated as single units for association and clustering. All discovery cohort repertoires had been generated using a single sequencing platform. Around 330 gigabases of sequencing data and around 90 million unique TCR sequences made up an early release that covered 640 HLA-typed donors. High-throughput TCR immunosequencing, statistical association of individual TCRs with disease status, and machine learning were combined to predict cytomegalovirus infection status. A separate validation cohort of roughly 120 different subjects was used in addition to the roughly 670-subject first cohort.

Counted from cysteine to phenylalanine, this CDR3 has 13 amino acids. Just the 39-base CDR3 DNA is kept, in frame starting at base 1. V and J lose 6 bases and 8 bases, and a span of 13 bases separates them. Sequences SEHNR (CDR1) and FQNEAQ (CDR2) are obtained from the germline V gene (reference sequence). The cohort was made up of around 720 healthy bone marrow donors. At the time of sampling, all cohort members were nominally healthy, though unrecorded immune exposures were likely present. The donor tested CMV seropositive, placing the donor among the roughly 300 seropositive members of the cohort. Each donor provided a peripheral blood sample, and peripheral blood mononuclear cells were used for TCR beta sequencing. Genomic DNA was extracted from the blood cell samples with the Qiagen DNeasy Blood Extraction Kit. The investigation overall reported the following: In a later analysis, most CMV-associated TCR beta chains were found to appear HLA-restricted, with HLA associations seemingly driven largely by CMV exposure. In this cohort, only TCR beta chains were sequenced, and detectable features were limited by the absence of alpha or paired-chain data. The presence/absence analyses assumed that sequencing depth was roughly uniform across donors, and that assumption may not be true. Some IMGT-functional V segments, including TRBV6-2 and TRBV6-3, could not be distinguished by the 87-base-pair reads and were therefore excluded. A later analysis reported that several top co-occurrence clusters appeared linked to parvovirus B19, influenza, CMV and Epstein-Barr virus. For the cohort, immune exposure information was limited to CMV serostatus. Correlated functional status among segregating V segments might be attributable to linkage disequilibrium, but an unknown experimental factor could not be ruled out. A group of highly shared sequence variants was considered likely to be a technical artifact of the sequencing pipeline. The classifier was reported to diagnose cytomegalovirus status with high specificity and sensitivity in both the original and validation cohorts. An association between a missense DCLRE1C variant and V-gene and J-gene trimming of TCR beta chains was found in a later genetic analysis and replicated in an independent cohort. A later analysis found that TCR association rates varied across HLA loci, with DRB1 alleles showing the most associated TCRs and HLA-C alleles the fewest. Strong co-occurrence of HLA alleles, especially DR and DQ, made assigning TCR associations to individual alleles difficult. A later genetic analysis reported fewer N-insertions in productive TCRs among donors in an Asian-associated ancestry cluster than the roughly 720-donor mean. In the study, approximately 160 TCR beta chains were listed as associated with cytomegalovirus. A further reported finding was that TCR beta sequences accurately predicted the HLA-A and HLA-B alleles for most subjects in the first cohort. Broadly in line with IMGT annotations, most TCR beta V segments showed up in productive rearrangements about 90% or about 30% of the time in an earlier analysis of roughly 590 of the donors. The authors suggested that the approach could potentially be extended to other disease states and immunological phenotypes. While some public TCRs were present in many individuals, most TCR sequences turned up only very rarely across donors. Three of the identified cytomegalovirus-associated TCR beta chains were confirmed in vitro to be specific for cytomegalovirus antigens. Because HLA typing was unavailable for some donors at each locus, only the typed subset was used in association tests. Because counts were too low, about 15 rarely observed V segments, including chromosome 9 orphons, were left out of the earlier analysis of some 600 of the donors. At a false discovery rate of 0.05, a later analysis linked approximately 18,000 TCR beta sequences to specific HLA alleles. Compared with equally common non-associated chains, HLA-associated TCR beta chains in a later analysis were more clonally expanded and had lower generation probabilities.

The specimen sequenced was PBMCs. The receptor was isolated from a female donor in good health and CMV-seropositive. The V and J segments used are TRBV7-9 and TRBJ1-4, with no D gene named confidently. The CDR3 reads as follows: CASSSVSGEKLFF. Here is the DNA: TGTGCCAGCAGTTCGGTGTCGGGGGAAAAACTGTTTTTT.